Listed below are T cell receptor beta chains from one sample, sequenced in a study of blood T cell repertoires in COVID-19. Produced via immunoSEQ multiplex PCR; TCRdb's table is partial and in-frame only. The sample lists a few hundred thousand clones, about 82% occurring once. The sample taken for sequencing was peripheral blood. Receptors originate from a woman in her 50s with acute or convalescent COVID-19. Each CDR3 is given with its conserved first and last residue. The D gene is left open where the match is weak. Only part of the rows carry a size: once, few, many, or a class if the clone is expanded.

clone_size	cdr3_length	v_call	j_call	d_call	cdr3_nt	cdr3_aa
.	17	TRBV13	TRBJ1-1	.	TGTGCCAGCAGCTTAAGGGGCTTCTTTGGGGATGGCACTGAAGCTTTCTTT	CASSLRGFFGDGTEAFF
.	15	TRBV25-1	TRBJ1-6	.	TGTGCCAGCAGTGCGGCTAGCTCCTATAATTCACCCCTCCACTTT	CASSAASSYNSPLHF
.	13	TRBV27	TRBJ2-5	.	TGTGCCAGCAGTTCTCGGACAGTAGAGACCCAGTACTTC	CASSSRTVETQYF
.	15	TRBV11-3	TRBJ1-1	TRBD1	TGTGCCAGCAGCTTCTCCGGGACAGCGAACACTGAAGCTTTCTTT	CASSFSGTANTEAFF
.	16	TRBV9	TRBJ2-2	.	TGTGCCAGCAGCGTAGAAGGCTGGGGAGAGACCGGGGAGCTGTTTTTT	CASSVEGWGETGELFF
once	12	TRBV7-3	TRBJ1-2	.	TGTGCCAGCAGCCCCACAGCATATGGCTACACCTTC	CASSPTAYGYTF
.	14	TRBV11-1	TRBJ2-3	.	TGTGCCAGCAGCTTTGACTTGTCCACAGATACGCAGTATTTT	CASSFDLSTDTQYF
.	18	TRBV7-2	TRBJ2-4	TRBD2	TGTGCCAGCAGCCCGTTGGGACTAGCGGGTTTGGGCAAAAACATTCAGTACTTC	CASSPLGLAGLGKNIQYF
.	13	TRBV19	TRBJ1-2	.	TGTGCCAGTAGCCAATCGTCACAGTATGGCTACACCTTC	CASSQSSQYGYTF
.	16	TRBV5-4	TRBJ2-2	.	TGTGCCAGCAGCTTGGTAGAGGGGGTCTCCACCGGGGAGCTGTTTTTT	CASSLVEGVSTGELFF
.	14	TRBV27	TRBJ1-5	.	TGTGCCAGCAGTTTTTTTAGCGGCAATCAGCCCCAGCATTTT	CASSFFSGNQPQHF
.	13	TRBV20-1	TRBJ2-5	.	TGCAGTGCTAGTTTGCCAGGGCAAGAGACCCAGTACTTC	CSASLPGQETQYF
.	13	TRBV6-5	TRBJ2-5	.	TGTGCCAGCAGTTGGGCCTACCAAGAGACCCAGTACTTC	CASSWAYQETQYF
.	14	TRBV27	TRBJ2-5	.	TGTGCCAGCAGTTTAAGCACAGGGCTAGAGACCCAGTACTTC	CASSLSTGLETQYF
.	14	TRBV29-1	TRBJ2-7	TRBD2	TGCAGCGCCCTCGGGACTAGCTGGACCTACGAGCAGTACTTC	CSALGTSWTYEQYF
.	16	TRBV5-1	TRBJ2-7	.	TGCGCCAGCAGCCCAACGGGATCATCGGTGGTCTACGAGCAGTACTTC	CASSPTGSSVVYEQYF
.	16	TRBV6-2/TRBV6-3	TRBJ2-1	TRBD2	TGTGCCAGCAGTTACCGGATAGCGGGAGGGTGGGATGAGCAGTTCTTC	CASSYRIAGGWDEQFF
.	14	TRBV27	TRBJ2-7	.	TGTGCCAGCAGTTTCCGGGACATCTCCTACGAGCAGTACTTC	CASSFRDISYEQYF
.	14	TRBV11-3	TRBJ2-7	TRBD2	TGTGCCAGCAGCAAACTAGCGGGAGCGGGCGAGCAGTACTTC	CASSKLAGAGEQYF
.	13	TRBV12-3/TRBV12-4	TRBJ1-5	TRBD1	TGTGCCAGCAGCTCGACAGGGCTACAGCCCCAGCATTTT	CASSSTGLQPQHF
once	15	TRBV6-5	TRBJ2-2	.	TGTGCCAGCAGTTACTCGGCCTATAGGGGCGGGGAGCTGTTTTTT	CASSYSAYRGGELFF
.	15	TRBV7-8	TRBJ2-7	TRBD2	TGTGCCAGCAGCAAACGGGGGGTACCCTCCTACGAGCAGTACTTC	CASSKRGVPSYEQYF
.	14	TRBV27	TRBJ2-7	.	TGTGCCAGCAGTTTGAGGTTCAGAACCTACGAGCAGTACTTC	CASSLRFRTYEQYF
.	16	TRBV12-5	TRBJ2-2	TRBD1	TGTGCTAGTGGTTTGGGAACAGGGGGTTCCACCGGGGAGCTGTTTTTT	CASGLGTGGSTGELFF
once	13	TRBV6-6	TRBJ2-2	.	TGTGCCAGCAGCTTACAGGGTAGCGGGGAGCTGTTTTTT	CASSLQGSGELFF
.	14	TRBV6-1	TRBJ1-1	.	TGTGCCAGCAGTGAGGTGACGGCGGGCACTGAAGCTTTCTTT	CASSEVTAGTEAFF
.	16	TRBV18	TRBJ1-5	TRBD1	TGTGCCAGCTCACCATCGGGACAGGGTGGAAATCAGCCCCAGCATTTT	CASSPSGQGGNQPQHF
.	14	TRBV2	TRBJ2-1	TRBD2	TGTGCCAGCAGGGCACTAGCGGGAGGAGGGGAGCAGTTCTTC	CASRALAGGGEQFF
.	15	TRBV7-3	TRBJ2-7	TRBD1	TGTGCCAGCAGCTCGACAGGGGCACCGGCCCACGAGCAGTACTTC	CASSSTGAPAHEQYF
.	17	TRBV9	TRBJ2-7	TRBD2	TGTGCCAGCAGCGTAGCCCCCTCTGGCGGGAGTAGTCTCGAGCAGTACTTC	CASSVAPSGGSSLEQYF
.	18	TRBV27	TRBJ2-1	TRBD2	TGTGCCAGCATTACGGGGGGGAGCACAAAGCTCCCTTACAATGAGCAGTTCTTC	CASITGGSTKLPYNEQFF
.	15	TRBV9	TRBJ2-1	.	TGTGCCAGCAGCCCGGACTACCTCTCCTACAATGAGCAGTTCTTC	CASSPDYLSYNEQFF
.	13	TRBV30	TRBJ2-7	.	TGTGCCTGGAGTGTACAGGGTATGGTTTGGCAGTACTTC	CAWSVQGMVWQYF
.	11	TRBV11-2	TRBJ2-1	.	TGTGCCAGCAGGGGAGGAGGTGAGCAGTTCTTC	CASRGGGEQFF
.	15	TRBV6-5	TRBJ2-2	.	TGTGCCAGCAGTCCCGGGAACGCGAACACCGGGGAGCTGTTTTTT	CASSPGNANTGELFF
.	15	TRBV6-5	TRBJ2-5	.	TGTGCCAGCAGTACCTGGAGCGGAGATCAAGAGACCCAGTACTTC	CASSTWSGDQETQYF
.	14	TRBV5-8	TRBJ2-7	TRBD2	TGTGCCAGCATCCTAGCGGGAGGCTCCTACGAGCAGTACTTC	CASILAGGSYEQYF
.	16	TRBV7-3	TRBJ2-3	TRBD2	TGTGCCAGCAGCCCTCAAGCGGGAGGGAGCACAGATACGCAGTATTTT	CASSPQAGGSTDTQYF
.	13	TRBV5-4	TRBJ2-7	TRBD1	TGTGCCAGCAGCCTGAGACAGGGGTACGAGCAGTACTTC	CASSLRQGYEQYF
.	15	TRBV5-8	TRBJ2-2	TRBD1	TGTGCCAGCAGCCGGGACAGCCGTTCCACCGGGGAGCTGTTTTTT	CASSRDSRSTGELFF
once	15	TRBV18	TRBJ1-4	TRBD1	TGTGCCAGCTCACGTGGACAGGTTGGAGATGAAAAACTGTTTTTT	CASSRGQVGDEKLFF
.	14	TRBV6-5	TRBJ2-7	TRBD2	TGTGCCAGCAGATTGTCGGAGCGGGACTACGAGCAGTACTTC	CASRLSERDYEQYF
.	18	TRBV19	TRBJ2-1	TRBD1	TGTGCCGGTAGTATAGGCCCTTTTGACAGGGATAGATACAATGAGCAGTTCTTC	CAGSIGPFDRDRYNEQFF
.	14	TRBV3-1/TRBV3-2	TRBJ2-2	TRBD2	TGTGCCAGCAGCCGCCGGACTAGAAGGGGGGAGCTGTTTTTT	CASSRRTRRGELFF
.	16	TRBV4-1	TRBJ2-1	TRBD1	TGCGCCAGCAGCCAAGATCCGGACAGGGGGCTATCCTTTCCGTTCTTC	CASSQDPDRGLSFPFF
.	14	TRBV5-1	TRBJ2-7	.	TGCGCCAGCAGCCTTCTAAAGGGAGGCCACGAGCAGTACTTC	CASSLLKGGHEQYF
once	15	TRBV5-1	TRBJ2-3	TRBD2	TGCGCCAGCAGCTTGGCCGCACTAGCGACAGATACGCAGTATTTT	CASSLAALATDTQYF
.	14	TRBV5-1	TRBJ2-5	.	TGCGCCAGCAGCGGTCAGGGAAGAGAGGAGACCCAGTACTTC	CASSGQGREETQYF
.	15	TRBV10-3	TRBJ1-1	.	TGTGCCAGCATTCAGGCGGCAGGGAGGTTCACTGAAGCTTTCTTT	CASIQAAGRFTEAFF
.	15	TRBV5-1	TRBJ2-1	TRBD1	TGCGCCAGCAGCCAGGGGCAGGGGGCTTACAATGAGCAGTTCTTC	CASSQGQGAYNEQFF
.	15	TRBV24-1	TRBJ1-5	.	TGTGCCACCAGTGATTCTCGGACGGGAAATCAGCCCCAGCATTTT	CATSDSRTGNQPQHF
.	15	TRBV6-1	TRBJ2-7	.	TGTGCCAGCAGTGAAGGAACAGGGCCTTCAGACGAGCAGTACTTC	CASSEGTGPSDEQYF
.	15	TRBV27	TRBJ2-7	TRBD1	TGTGCCAGCAGTTTAGGACAGGGTCGGGGTTACGAGCAGTACTTC	CASSLGQGRGYEQYF
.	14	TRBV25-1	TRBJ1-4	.	TGTGCCAGCAGTGACAGTGCAACTAATGAAAAACTGTTTTTT	CASSDSATNEKLFF
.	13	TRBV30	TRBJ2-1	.	TGTGCCTGGAGTGTGTTAACATACAATGAGCAGTTCTTC	CAWSVLTYNEQFF
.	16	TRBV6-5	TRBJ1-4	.	TGTGCCAGCAGTTTACAGGGTCCGGCAGCTAATGAAAAACTGTTTTTT	CASSLQGPAANEKLFF